The clone carrying this T cell receptor beta chain was seen at least ten times. CDR3 length: 15 amino acids. In germline, CDR1 is MDHEN, CDR2 SYDVKM. Trimming pared 9 bases from V and 4 bases from J, leaving 21 bases between. This record comes from a study of early T cells in non-severe SARS-CoV-2 infection. TCRdb re-called the 5' RACE reads through MiXCR, storing one row per CDR3 protein. The sample lists over 95,000 distinct CDR3 sequences, approximately 16% seen once, with roughly 1.2% in the top ten. The chain employs TRBV28 and TRBJ1-1; D may be TRBD1 (5 bases). The sequence came from an adult who was a healthcare worker with PCR-confirmed SARS-CoV-2 infection or an uninfected control (not recorded which). The sequencing input was whole blood. CDR3 coding DNA: TGTGCCAGTTCACAGCGGGCAGCAGGGTCCACTGAAGCTTTCTTT. Translation: CASSQRAAGSTEAFF.